The clone carrying this TCR beta chain has more than one count but fewer than ten. Its matching antigen is unknown. These data originate in a study of beta chain features in type 1 diabetes. Points from the study as a whole: Patients with type 1 diabetes showed fewer VDJ junction insertions and more deletions. A moderate, significant TCRB CDR3 shortening appeared in type 1 diabetes across four CD4+ subsets. Using cDNA template may skew counts toward highly expressing activated cells.

The V end lost 3 bases, the J end lost 7 bases, and 19 bases lay between the germline ends. This CDR3 comprises 16 residues. Germline CDR1 is KGHSH and CDR2 is LQKENI. Reverse transcribing all isolated RNA meant expressed TCRB transcripts were sequenced. The protocol was immunoSEQ multiplex PCR, while the TCRdb copy is restricted to in-frame clones and leaves out a portion. The repertoire consists of 310,000 or so clones, with 8% to 13% occurring once and the leading ten covering just over 0.015%. This clonotype was obtained from a young woman in good health. Sequences were obtained from naive CD4+ T cells from blood. This rearrangement joins TRBV18 to TRBJ2-1, with no clear D. CDR3 nucleotides: TGTGCCAGCTCACCGTTGCCATTGGTAGGAGAGAATGAGCAGTTCTTC. Protein: CASSPLPLVGENEQFF.